This TCR beta chain derives from a study of T cells in women clearing cervical HPV infection. Germline CDR1 reads SGHTA; CDR2 reads FQGNSA. The CDR3 is 13 amino acids. V lost 3 bases to trimming and J lost 4 bases, with 9 bases between them. Concerning this clone itself: The read is 3 residues too short to cover the CDR3 end, so that end is filled in from the germline J gene.

Libraries were prepared by immunoSEQ multiplex PCR; TCRdb keeps only in-frame clonotypes and omits some of them. The repertoire table contains around 31,000 clones. This TCR was sampled from a woman aged 18 to 69 with a cervical HPV16 infection that either progressed to CIN3+ or cleared (not recorded which). The sequencing sample was made of blood buffy coat. The rearrangement uses TRBV7-2 and TRBJ1-1; tentatively, D is TRBD1 (5 bases). CDR3 DNA (partial): TGTGCCAGCAGCTTCATAAGGGGCACTGAA. Amino acids: CASSFIRGTE. The full-length CDR3 reads as CASSFIRGTEAFF.